This TCR beta chain was sequenced in a study of breast tumors, draining lymph nodes, adjacent tissues. Broader study findings: Tumor TCR diversity was below lymph nodes but above nontumor tissue. Data fit most tumor T cells coming from lymph node, expanding in tumor. That most tumor T cells come from lymph nodes remained unproven. Tumor and nontumor repertoires were significantly more similar in luminal-like than in basal-like breast cancer.

The lymph nodes were axillary draining lymph nodes from breast cancer patients. TCRdb recomputed calls from the multiplex PCR reads with MiXCR, one row per CDR3 protein. The table includes fewer than 200,000 distinct CDR3 sequences, roughly a third detected once. This clonotype was seen ten or more times. What it binds is not known. The receptor's source is a female donor with breast cancer. Some clones in this sample may be carry-over from other donors' samples. Sequenced input: axillary lymph node tissue.

This chain's CDR3 is CASSLAGGSGTGNEQFF. DNA of the CDR3: TGTGCCAGCAGCTTAGCGGGCGGTAGCGGGACTGGCAATGAGCAGTTCTTC. The rearrangement joins TRBV7-3 to TRBJ2-1, with 8 bases lining up with TRBD2. The trim removed 2 bases at V and 6 bases at J, leaving 12 bases unmatched. The CDR3 loop spans 17 amino acids. Germline CDR1 reads SGHTA; CDR2 reads FQGTGA. Looking up the rest from reference TRBV7-3 and TRBJ2-1 gives the full variable domain: GAGVSQTPSNKVTEKGKYVELRCDPISGHTALYWYRQSLGQGPEFLIYFQGTGAADDSGLPNDRFFAVRPEGSVSTLKIQRTERGDSAVYLCASSLAGGSGTGNEQFFGPGTRLTVL.